These 10 T cell receptor beta chains were all obtained from the same sample, sequenced in a study of T cell responses to AZD1222 COVID-19 vaccine. Produced via immunoSEQ multiplex PCR; TCRdb's table is partial and in-frame only. The table has roughly 49,000 clones, about nine tenths seen once. The starting material was peripheral blood, obtained 28 days after the second AZD1222 dose. The receptors derive from an adult who received the AZD1222 COVID-19 vaccine.

The chain employs TRBV11-2 and TRBJ2-5; 13 positions match TRBD2. Germline loops: CDR1 SGHAT, CDR2 FQNNGV. V was clipped by 4 bases and J by 5 bases; unmatched bases: 7. The CDR3 has 16 residues. Here the CDR3 reads CASSSGLAGVSETQYF. As DNA, the CDR3 is TGTGCCAGCAGCTCTGGACTAGCGGGAGTCTCGGAGACCCAGTACTTC.

The chain combines TRBV2 with TRBJ2-3; 8 bases map to TRBD1. The junction had 6 bases not matched to a gene; V was cut back by 5 bases and J by 2 bases. CDR1 and CDR2 from the germline V gene are SNHLY and FYNNEI. The CDR3 has 15 residues. Here the CDR3 DNA reads TGTGCCAGCAGTCCCGACAGGGGAGTCACAGATACGCAGTATTTT. Translating gives CASSPDRGVTDTQYF.

The chain employs TRBV19 and TRBJ2-1, with TRBD1 as a possible D gene (6 bases). CDR1 is LNHDA and CDR2 is SQIVND in the germline V gene (reference sequence). V gave up 2 bases and J gave up 2 bases, with 16 bases separating them. CDR3 length equals 17 residues. The CDR3 nucleotides read TGTGCCAGTAGTATATCCCCCAGCAGGGGCCCCTACAATGAGCAGTTCTTC. The encoded protein is CASSISPSRGPYNEQFF. Supplemented by reference TRBV19 and TRBJ2-1, the full variable domain reads DGGITQSPKYLFRKEGQNVTLSCEQNLNHDAMYWYRQDPGQGLRLIYYSQIVNDFQKGDIAEGYSVSREKKESFPLTVTSAQKNPTAFYLCASSISPSRGPYNEQFFGPGTRLTVL.

The V gene is TRBV4-2, the J gene TRBJ2-2, with TRBD2 matching 13 bases. Germline assignment: CDR1 LGHNA and CDR2 YNFKEQ. The CDR3 length is 19 residues. The J segment lost 0 bases and the V segment lost 0 bases, leaving 4 bases of the junction unmatched. The CDR3 region has the DNA TGTGCCAGCAGCCAAGATGGACTAGCGGGAGCCACGAACACCGGGGAGCTGTTTTTT. It translates to CASSQDGLAGATNTGELFF.

The rearrangement joins TRBV11-2 to TRBJ2-3; 9 bases fit TRBD1. CDR3 size: 16 residues. V shed 3 bases and J 1 base; nucleotides not matched to a gene: 5. Germline CDR1 and CDR2: SGHAT and FQNNGV. DNA for the CDR3: TGTGCCAGCAGCTTCTATCGGGACAGGGGCACAGATACGCAGTATTTT. Amino acids: CASSFYRDRGTDTQYF.

V and J are TRBV28 and TRBJ1-4; possibly TRBD1 for D (6 bases). Trimming stripped 6 bases from V and 7 bases from J, with 15 bases between. This CDR3 is 14 amino acids long. CDR1 MDHEN and CDR2 SYDVKM come from the germline V gene. The CDR3 region has the DNA TGTGCCAGCAGAAAGAGGGGAGGGGGTGAAAAACTGTTTTTT. Protein product: CASRKRGGGEKLFF.

The chain's CDR3 is CASSFKASRWFF. DNA for the CDR3: TGTGCCAGCAGTTTTAAGGCTAGTCGGTGGTTCTTC. The chain carries TRBV28 and TRBJ2-1; D uncertain. The CDR3 is 12 residues long. Trimming took 3 bases from V and 15 from J, leaving 15 bases between them. The germline V gene encodes CDR1 MDHEN and CDR2 SYDVKM. The whole variable domain, remainder taken from reference TRBV28 and TRBJ2-1, is DVKVTQSSRYLVKRTGEKVFLECVQDMDHENMFWYRQDPGLGLRLIYFSYDVKMKEKGDIPEGYSVSREKKERFSLILESASTNQTSMYLCASSFKASRWFFGPGTRLTVL.

This chain connects TRBV19 to TRBJ1-1; 8 bases agree with TRBD1. This CDR3 comprises 15 residues. Trimming cost V 5 bases and J 0 bases; bases outside gene matches: 5. CDR1 and CDR2 (germline): LNHDA, SQIVND (reference sequence). The CDR3 DNA follows: TGTGCCAGTAGTGACAGGGGAGGGATGAACACTGAAGCTTTCTTT. This translates into CASSDRGGMNTEAFF.

The rearrangement uses TRBV4-1 and TRBJ2-1; possibly TRBD1 or TRBD2 for D (5 bases each). The germline V and J ends were trimmed by 2 bases and 2 bases, with 16 bases remaining between them. The CDR3 extends over 17 amino acids. Germline V lookup: CDR1 MGHRA, CDR2 YSYEKL. The CDR3 loop reads CASSQTPHWDAYNEQFF. CDR3 in DNA: TGCGCCAGCAGCCAAACCCCTCACTGGGACGCCTACAATGAGCAGTTCTTC.

V and J are TRBV28 and TRBJ2-1; unclear D gene. CDR3 length equals 17 residues. V shed 5 bases and J shed 0 bases, with 17 bases lying between them. The V gene's germline CDR1 is MDHEN and CDR2 SYDVKM. CDR3 in DNA: TGTGCCAGCAGTCCTCGAAAGGGCTCGTTCTCCTACAATGAGCAGTTCTTC. Encoded protein: CASSPRKGSFSYNEQFF.